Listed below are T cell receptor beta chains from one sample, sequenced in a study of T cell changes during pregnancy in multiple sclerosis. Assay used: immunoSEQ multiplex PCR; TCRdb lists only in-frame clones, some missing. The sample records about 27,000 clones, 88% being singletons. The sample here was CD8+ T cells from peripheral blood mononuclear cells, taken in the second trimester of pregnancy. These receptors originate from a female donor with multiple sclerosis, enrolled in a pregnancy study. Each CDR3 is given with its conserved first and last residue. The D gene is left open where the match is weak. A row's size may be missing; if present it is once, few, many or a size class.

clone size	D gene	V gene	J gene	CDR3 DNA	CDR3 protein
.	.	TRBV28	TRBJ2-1	TGTGCCAGCAGCATACTACTAGCTGGGTTGGCCAATGAGCAGTTCTTC	CASSILLAGLANEQFF
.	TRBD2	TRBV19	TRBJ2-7	TGTGCCAGTAGTCCTACCGGGACTAGCGGGCCCGGCGACGAGCAGTACTTC	CASSPTGTSGPGDEQYF
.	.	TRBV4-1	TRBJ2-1	TGCGCCAGCAGCCAAGGCACAGGGACCTCCTACAATGAGCAGTTCTTC	CASSQGTGTSYNEQFF
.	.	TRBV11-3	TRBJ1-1	TGTGCCAGCAGCTTAGGGCAGGCGAACACTGAAGCTTTCTTT	CASSLGQANTEAFF
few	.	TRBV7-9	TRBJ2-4	TGTGCCAGCAGCTTAAGAGCCCGGGACACCCGAGGGGACATTCAGTACTTC	CASSLRARDTRGDIQYF
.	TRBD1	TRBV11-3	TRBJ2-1	TGTGCCAGCAGCCCCGGGACAGGGGTTTACAATGAGCAGTTCTTC	CASSPGTGVYNEQFF
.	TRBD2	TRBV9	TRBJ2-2	TGTGCCAGCAGCCCCATCCGGGGGACCGGGAGGGGGCTGTTTTTT	CASSPIRGTGRGLFF
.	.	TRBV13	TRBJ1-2	TGTGCCAGCAGCTTATCCCTAAATAACTATGGCTACACCTTC	CASSLSLNNYGYTF
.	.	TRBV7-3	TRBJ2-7	TGTGCCAGCAGCTTAATTGTTGGGGCCGAGCAGTACTTC	CASSLIVGAEQYF
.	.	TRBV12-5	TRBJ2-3	TGTGCTAGTGGTTTCCCGCCAGGGACTAGCACAGATACGCAGTATTTT	CASGFPPGTSTDTQYF
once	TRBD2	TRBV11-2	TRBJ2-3	TGTGCCAGCAGCTTAGATCCCGAGCGGGGGGGCCTAGATACGCAGTATTTT	CASSLDPERGGLDTQYF
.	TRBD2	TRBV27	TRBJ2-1	TGTGCCAGCCGCGATGGGACTAGCGGCTACAATGAGCAGTTCTTC	CASRDGTSGYNEQFF
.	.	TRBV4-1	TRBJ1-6	TGCGCCAGCAGCCCAGGGGCCGGTTCACCCCTCCACTTT	CASSPGAGSPLHF
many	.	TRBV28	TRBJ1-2	TGTGCCAGCAGTTTGAACCCAGGGGTTGTGTTGGGCTATGGCTACACCTTC	CASSLNPGVVLGYGYTF
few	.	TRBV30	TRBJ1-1	TGTGCCTGGAACTTGGGACAATTGAACACTGAAGCTTTCTTT	CAWNLGQLNTEAFF
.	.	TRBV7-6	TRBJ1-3	TGTGCCAGCAGCTTGTTCGACAGGAGCTCTGGAAACACCATATATTTT	CASSLFDRSSGNTIYF
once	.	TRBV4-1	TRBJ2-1	TGCGCCACCGCGGGGTTTGGACCCGACAATGAGCAGTTCTTC	CATAGFGPDNEQFF
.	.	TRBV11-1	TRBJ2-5	TGTGCCAGCAGCTACGAGCAAGAGACCCAGTACTTC	CASSYEQETQYF
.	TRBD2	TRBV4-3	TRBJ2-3	TGCGCCAGCAGCCAAGATCACATCGGCCCGGGGGGGTGGTTGGATACGCAGTATTTT	CASSQDHIGPGGWLDTQYF
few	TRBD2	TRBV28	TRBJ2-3	TGTGCCAGCAGTTTCCCCCGGGGCGGGGGGTTTGATACGCAGTATTTT	CASSFPRGGGFDTQYF
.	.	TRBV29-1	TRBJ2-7	TGCAGCGTTGAAGAGCTAGCTAGAGATTGGACCTACGAGCAGTACTTC	CSVEELARDWTYEQYF
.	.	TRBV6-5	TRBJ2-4	TGTGCCAGCGTAGGAGCTCCTCCAGCCAAAAACATTCAGTACTTC	CASVGAPPAKNIQYF
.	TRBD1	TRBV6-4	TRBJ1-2	TGTGCCAGCAGTGCCGGGGACAGTGATATCTATGGCTACACCTTC	CASSAGDSDIYGYTF
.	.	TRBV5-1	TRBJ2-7	TGCGCCAGCAGCTTGCCAGGCGCCTGGGACGAGCAGTACTTC	CASSLPGAWDEQYF
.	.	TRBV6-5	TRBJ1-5	TGTGCCAGCAGCCTACGGAGGAATCAGCCCCAGCATTTT	CASSLRRNQPQHF
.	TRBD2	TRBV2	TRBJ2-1	TGTGCCAGCAGTGGCAGTAGCGGGGGTAATGAGCAGTTCTTC	CASSGSSGGNEQFF
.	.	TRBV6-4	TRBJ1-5	TGTGCCAGCATGCGAGCGAACAGGAAAATGGATTATAGCAATCAGCCCCAGCATTTT	CASMRANRKMDYSNQPQHF
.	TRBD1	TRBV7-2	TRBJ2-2	TGTGCCAGCAGCTTTCAGGGGGCGATAACCGGGGAGCTGTTTTTT	CASSFQGAITGELFF
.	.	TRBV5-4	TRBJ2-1	TGTGCCAGCAGCTTGGTTCCCGGGGTGGCCAATGAGCAGTTCTTC	CASSLVPGVANEQFF
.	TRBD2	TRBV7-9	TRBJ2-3	TGTGCCAGCAGCACGCCCGGGACTAGCGGCGTCACAGATACGCAGTATTTT	CASSTPGTSGVTDTQYF
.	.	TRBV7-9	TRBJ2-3	TGTGCCAGCAGCTTAATTTTAACAGGTCGCAAAGGGGTCACAGATACGCAGTATTTT	CASSLILTGRKGVTDTQYF
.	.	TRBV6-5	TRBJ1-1	TGTGCCAGCAGTTCGGTCGGTGAAGCTTTCTTT	CASSSVGEAFF
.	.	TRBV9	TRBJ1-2	TGTGCCAGCAGCCCGGACAGTATTGGGTATGGCTACACCTTC	CASSPDSIGYGYTF
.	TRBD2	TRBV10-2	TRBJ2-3	TGCGCCAGCAGTGAGCGGCGGGGGGGCACAGATACGCAGTATTTT	CASSERRGGTDTQYF
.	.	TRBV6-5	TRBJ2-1	TGTGCCAGCAGTTACCGGTCCTACAATGAGCAGTTCTTC	CASSYRSYNEQFF
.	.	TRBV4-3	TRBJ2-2	TGCGCCAGCAGCCAAGATGGCTTTCCGGGGTCCGGGGAGCTGTTTTTT	CASSQDGFPGSGELFF
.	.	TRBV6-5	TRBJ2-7	TGTGCCAGCAGTTACTCGCTTAGCGGCACCTCCTACGAGCAGTACTTC	CASSYSLSGTSYEQYF
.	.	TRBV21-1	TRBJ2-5	TGTGCCAGCAGCGTACCGGGACAGGGTGACGCGGAGACCCAGTACTTC	CASSVPGQGDAETQYF
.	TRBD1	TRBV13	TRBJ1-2	TGTGCCAGCAGCTTAGGGGGACAGGGGTCAGTCTATGGCTACACCTTC	CASSLGGQGSVYGYTF
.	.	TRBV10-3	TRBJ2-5	TGTGCCATCAGTGAGTCCCTAACGGAGACCCAGTACTTC	CAISESLTETQYF